A selection of T cell receptor beta chains follows, all from one sample in a study of cytotoxic CD8 clonotypes in ibrutinib-treated CLL. Sequencing was performed with immunoSEQ multiplex PCR; in TCRdb, only in-frame clones are kept and a portion is missing. The sample has roughly 220,000 clones, about four fifths seen once; the top ten hold roughly 11%. The sample in question was PBMCs, obtained after 12 months of ibrutinib treatment. These TCRs come from a human donor with chronic lymphocytic leukemia. CDR3s include the opening cysteine and the closing phenylalanine or tryptophan. The D gene is left open where the match is weak. Size tells how often a clone was seen (once, few, many) or the class of an expanded clone, and some rows leave it out.

size	D	V	J	CDR3	DNA
NA	NA	TRBV11-2	TRBJ2-1	CASSFGYEQFF	TGTGCCAGCAGCTTCGGGTATGAGCAGTTCTTC
NA	NA	TRBV5-5	TRBJ2-7	CASSFPHSYEQYF	TGTGCCAGCAGCTTCCCACACTCCTACGAGCAGTACTTC
NA	NA	TRBV28	TRBJ2-3	CASLSGRGIVDTQYF	TGTGCCAGCCTATCTGGGAGGGGGATTGTGGATACGCAGTATTTT
NA	NA	TRBV19	TRBJ1-1	CASSIEGLVAEAFF	TGTGCCAGTAGTATTGAGGGGCTGGTGGCTGAAGCTTTCTTT
NA	NA	TRBV2	TRBJ2-7	CASSGNNAYEQYF	TGTGCCAGCAGTGGTAACAATGCGTACGAGCAGTACTTC
NA	NA	TRBV5-1	TRBJ1-4	CASRPTATQLEKLFF	TGCGCCAGCAGACCGACAGCCACCCAGCTCGAAAAACTGTTTTTT
NA	NA	TRBV6-5	TRBJ2-1	CASTYRTQGPQFF	TGTGCCAGTACATACCGGACACAGGGACCGCAGTTCTTC
NA	NA	TRBV9	TRBJ1-1	CASSVDSDWGEAFF	TGTGCCAGCAGCGTAGATTCGGACTGGGGTGAAGCTTTCTTT
NA	TRBD1	TRBV2	TRBJ1-2	CASSEWTGGASGYTF	TGTGCCAGCAGTGAATGGACAGGGGGCGCCTCTGGCTACACCTTC
NA	NA	TRBV18	TRBJ1-2	CASSPPRLNYGYTF	TGTGCCAGCTCACCTCCTAGGCTTAACTATGGCTACACCTTC
NA	NA	TRBV30	TRBJ2-7	CAWTRGARSYEQYF	TGTGCCTGGACCCGGGGGGCCCGCTCCTACGAGCAGTACTTC
NA	TRBD2	TRBV5-4	TRBJ2-5	CASSPGTSGSPQETQYF	TGTGCCAGCAGCCCCGGGACTAGCGGGAGCCCCCAAGAGACCCAGTACTTC
NA	NA	TRBV30	TRBJ1-6	CAWGGWTSYNSPLHF	TGTGCCTGGGGGGGGTGGACTTCCTATAATTCACCCCTCCACTTT
NA	NA	TRBV6-6	TRBJ2-3	CASSYPRGAGTDTQYF	TGTGCCAGCAGTTACCCCCGGGGGGCCGGCACAGATACGCAGTATTTT
NA	NA	TRBV6-1	TRBJ2-7	CASSPTVQNEQYF	TGTGCCAGCAGTCCTACAGTGCAGAACGAGCAGTACTTC
few	TRBD2	TRBV28	TRBJ2-7	CASSALAGAYEQYF	TGTGCCAGCAGCGCACTAGCGGGAGCCTACGAGCAGTACTTC
NA	TRBD1	TRBV5-4	TRBJ2-1	CASSFGTGGDYNEQFF	TGTGCCAGCAGCTTCGGGACAGGGGGAGATTACAATGAGCAGTTCTTC
NA	NA	TRBV6-5	TRBJ1-2	CASQGYLDYGYTF	TGTGCCAGCCAGGGTTATCTGGACTATGGCTACACCTTC
NA	NA	TRBV30	TRBJ2-7	CAWSDAGQGEQYF	TGTGCCTGGAGTGACGCAGGCCAAGGCGAGCAGTACTTC
NA	NA	TRBV2	TRBJ2-7	CASSELSGLLNEQYF	TGTGCCAGCAGTGAGTTGAGCGGACTCCTAAACGAGCAGTACTTC
NA	NA	TRBV5-1	TRBJ2-2	CAGRSNTGELFF	TGCGCCGGCAGATCGAACACCGGGGAGCTGTTTTTT
NA	TRBD2	TRBV7-6	TRBJ2-3	CASSLVAGGHDTQYF	TGTGCCAGCAGCTTAGTAGCGGGAGGGCATGATACGCAGTATTTT
NA	NA	TRBV2	TRBJ1-5	CASSEQGFNQPQHF	TGTGCCAGCAGTGAACAGGGGTTCAATCAGCCCCAGCATTTT
NA	NA	TRBV5-1	TRBJ2-1	CASSLQSNSYNEQFF	TGCGCCAGCAGCTTACAGAGTAACTCCTACAATGAGCAGTTCTTC
NA	TRBD1	TRBV18	TRBJ2-1	CASSPSGTVYNEQFF	TGTGCCAGCTCACCTTCCGGGACAGTGTACAATGAGCAGTTCTTC
NA	TRBD2	TRBV6-6	TRBJ2-3	CASSYPSGGYTQYF	TGTGCCAGCAGTTACCCGTCGGGGGGTTATACGCAGTATTTT
NA	NA	TRBV15	TRBJ1-3	CATSRVGAGNTIYF	TGTGCCACCAGCAGAGTCGGGGCCGGAAACACCATATATTTT
NA	TRBD1	TRBV11-3	TRBJ2-1	CASSSDRGSSYNEQFF	TGTGCCAGCAGCTCAGACAGGGGAAGCTCCTACAATGAGCAGTTCTTC